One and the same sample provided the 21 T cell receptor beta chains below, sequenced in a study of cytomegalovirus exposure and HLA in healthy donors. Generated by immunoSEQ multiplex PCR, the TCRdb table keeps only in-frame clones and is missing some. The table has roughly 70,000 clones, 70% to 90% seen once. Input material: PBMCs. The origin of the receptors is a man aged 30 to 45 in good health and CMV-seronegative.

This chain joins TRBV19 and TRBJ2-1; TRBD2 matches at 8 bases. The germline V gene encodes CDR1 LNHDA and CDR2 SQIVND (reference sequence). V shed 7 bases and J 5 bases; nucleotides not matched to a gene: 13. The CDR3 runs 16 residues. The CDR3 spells CASTTWGGSGNNEQFF. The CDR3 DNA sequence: TGTGCCAGTACCACTTGGGGCGGTAGCGGGAACAATGAGCAGTTCTTC.

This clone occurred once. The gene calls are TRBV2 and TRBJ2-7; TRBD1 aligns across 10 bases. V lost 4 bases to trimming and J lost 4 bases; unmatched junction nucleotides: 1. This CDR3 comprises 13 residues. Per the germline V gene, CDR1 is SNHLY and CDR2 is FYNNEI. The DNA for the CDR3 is TGTGCCAGCAGTGGGGACAGGGGATACGAGCAGTACGTC. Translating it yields CASSGDRGYEQYV.

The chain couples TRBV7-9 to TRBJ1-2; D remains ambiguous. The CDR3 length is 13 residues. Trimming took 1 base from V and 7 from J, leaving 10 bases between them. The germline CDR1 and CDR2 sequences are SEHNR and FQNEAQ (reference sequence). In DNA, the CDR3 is TGTGCCAGCAGCTTAGGTCCGTCTCGTGGCTACACCTTC. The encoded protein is CASSLGPSRGYTF.

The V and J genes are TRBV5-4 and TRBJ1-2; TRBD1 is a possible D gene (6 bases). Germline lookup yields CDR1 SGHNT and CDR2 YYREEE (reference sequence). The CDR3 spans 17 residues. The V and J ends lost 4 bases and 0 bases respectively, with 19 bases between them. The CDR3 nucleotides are TGTGCCAGCAGCCTTGACACCGGGACACCACCTAACTATGGCTACACCTTC. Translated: CASSLDTGTPPNYGYTF.

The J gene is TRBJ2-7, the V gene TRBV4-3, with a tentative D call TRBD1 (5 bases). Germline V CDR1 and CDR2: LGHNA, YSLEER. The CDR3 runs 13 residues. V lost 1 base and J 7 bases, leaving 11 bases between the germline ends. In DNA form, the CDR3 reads TGCGCCAGCAGCCAAGTACTCAAGGGGGAGCAGTACGTC. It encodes CASSQVLKGEQYV.

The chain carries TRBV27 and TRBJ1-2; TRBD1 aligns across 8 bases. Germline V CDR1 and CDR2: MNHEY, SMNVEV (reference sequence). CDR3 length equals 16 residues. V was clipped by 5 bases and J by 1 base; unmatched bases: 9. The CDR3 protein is CASSIRQGLINYGYTF. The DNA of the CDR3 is TGTGCCAGCAGTATACGACAGGGGTTGATTAACTATGGCTACACCTTC.

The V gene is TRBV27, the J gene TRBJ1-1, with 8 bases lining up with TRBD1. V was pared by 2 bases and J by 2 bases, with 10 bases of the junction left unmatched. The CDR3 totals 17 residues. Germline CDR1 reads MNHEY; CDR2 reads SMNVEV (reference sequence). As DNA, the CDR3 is TGTGCCAGCAGTTTAGGTCCCGGGACAGGATTCAACACTGAAGCTTTCTTT. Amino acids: CASSLGPGTGFNTEAFF.

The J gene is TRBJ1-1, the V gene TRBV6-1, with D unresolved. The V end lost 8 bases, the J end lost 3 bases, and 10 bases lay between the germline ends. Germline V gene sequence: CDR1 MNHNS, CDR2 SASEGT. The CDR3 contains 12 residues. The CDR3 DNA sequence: TGTGCCAGCTACCGGCGGGACACTGAAGCTTTCTTT. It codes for CASYRRDTEAFF.

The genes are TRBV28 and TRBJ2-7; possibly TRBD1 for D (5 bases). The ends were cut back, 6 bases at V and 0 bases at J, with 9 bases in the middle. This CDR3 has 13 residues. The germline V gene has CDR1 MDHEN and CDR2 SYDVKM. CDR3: CASRDKRSYEQYF. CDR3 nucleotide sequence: TGTGCCAGCAGGGACAAACGCTCCTACGAGCAGTACTTC.

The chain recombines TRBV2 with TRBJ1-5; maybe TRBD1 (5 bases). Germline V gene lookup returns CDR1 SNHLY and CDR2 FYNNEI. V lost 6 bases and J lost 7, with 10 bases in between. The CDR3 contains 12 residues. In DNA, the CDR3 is TGTGCCAGCAGGTACCGGGGGCAGCCCCAGCATTTT. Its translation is CASRYRGQPQHF.

CDR3: CASSWDSRNYGYTF. In DNA, the CDR3 is TGTGCCAGCAGTTGGGACAGCCGTAACTATGGCTACACCTTC. The chain is built from TRBV6-5 and TRBJ1-2; 7 bases line up with TRBD1. With V trimmed by 4 bases and J by 1 base, 3 bases remained unmatched. Per germline, CDR1 MNHEY and CDR2 SVGAGI. The CDR3 has 14 residues.

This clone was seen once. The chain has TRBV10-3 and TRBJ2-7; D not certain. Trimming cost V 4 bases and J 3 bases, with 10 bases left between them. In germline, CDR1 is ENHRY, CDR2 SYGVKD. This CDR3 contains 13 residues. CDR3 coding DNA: TGTGCCATCAGTGCGTTACCGGGCTACGAGCAGTACTTC. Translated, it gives CAISALPGYEQYF.

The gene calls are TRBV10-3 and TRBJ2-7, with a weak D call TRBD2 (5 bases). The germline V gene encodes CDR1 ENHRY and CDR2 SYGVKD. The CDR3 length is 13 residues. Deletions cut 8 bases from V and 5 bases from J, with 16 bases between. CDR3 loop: CAIRLSAGNEQYF. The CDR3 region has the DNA TGTGCCATCCGTCTCTCTGCGGGCAACGAGCAGTACTTC.

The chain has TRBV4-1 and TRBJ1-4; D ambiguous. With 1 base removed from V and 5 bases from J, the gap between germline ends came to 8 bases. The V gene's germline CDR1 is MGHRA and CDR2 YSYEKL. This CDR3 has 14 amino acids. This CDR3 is CASSQAVPNEKLFF. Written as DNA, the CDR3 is TGCGCCAGCAGCCAAGCAGTCCCGAATGAAAAACTGTTTTTT.

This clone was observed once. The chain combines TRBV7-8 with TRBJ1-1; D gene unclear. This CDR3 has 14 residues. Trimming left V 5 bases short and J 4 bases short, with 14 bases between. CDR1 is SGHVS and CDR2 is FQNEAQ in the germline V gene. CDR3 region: CASSPISEVTEAFF. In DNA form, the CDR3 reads TGTGCCAGCAGCCCCATTTCCGAGGTCACTGAAGCTTTCTTT.

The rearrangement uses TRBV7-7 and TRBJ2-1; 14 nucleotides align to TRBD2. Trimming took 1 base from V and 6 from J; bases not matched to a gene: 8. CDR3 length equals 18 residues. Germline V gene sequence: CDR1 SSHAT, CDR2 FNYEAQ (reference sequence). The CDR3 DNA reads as TGTGCCAGCAGCTTAGGGACTAGCGGGAGGAGAAATATCAATGAGCAGTTCTTC. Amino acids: CASSLGTSGRRNINEQFF.

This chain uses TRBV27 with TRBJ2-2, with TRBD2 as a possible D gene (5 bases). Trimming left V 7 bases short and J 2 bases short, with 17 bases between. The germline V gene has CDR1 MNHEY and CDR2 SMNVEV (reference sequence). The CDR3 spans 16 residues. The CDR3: CASTYLGVLNTGELFF. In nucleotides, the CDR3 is TGTGCCAGCACATACCTCGGGGTCCTTAACACCGGGGAGCTGTTTTTT.

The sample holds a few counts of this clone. The CDR3 DNA reads as TGTGCCAGTAGTCTAAATGACAGGGATCATGGCTACACCTTC. Its protein is CASSLNDRDHGYTF. The chain couples TRBV19 to TRBJ1-2; 7 nucleotides align to TRBD1. J was trimmed by 6 bases and V by 5 bases; bases with no gene match: 9. The CDR3 loop spans 14 amino acids. The germline V gene has CDR1 LNHDA and CDR2 SQIVND (reference sequence).

The CDR3 DNA reads as TGTGCCAGCAGCCTGGCCTCTAGCACAGATACGCAGTATTTT. It encodes CASSLASSTDTQYF. The gene calls are TRBV7-2 and TRBJ2-3; D ambiguous. This CDR3 comprises 14 residues. V was shortened by 5 bases and J by 0 bases, with 9 bases between the two germline ends. Germline CDR1 reads SGHTA; CDR2 reads FQGNSA.

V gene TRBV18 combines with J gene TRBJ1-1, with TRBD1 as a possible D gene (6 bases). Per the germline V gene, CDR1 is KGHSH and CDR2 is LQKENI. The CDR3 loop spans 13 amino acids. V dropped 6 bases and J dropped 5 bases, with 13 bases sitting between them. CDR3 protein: CASSPNRATEAFF. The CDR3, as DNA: TGTGCCAGCTCCCCCAACAGGGCTACTGAAGCTTTCTTT.

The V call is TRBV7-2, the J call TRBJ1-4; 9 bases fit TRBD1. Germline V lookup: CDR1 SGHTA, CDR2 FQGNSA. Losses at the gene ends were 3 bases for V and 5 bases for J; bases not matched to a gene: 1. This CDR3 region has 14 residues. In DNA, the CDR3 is TGTGCCAGCAGCTTTGACAGGGGGAATGAAAAACTGTTTTTT. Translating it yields CASSFDRGNEKLFF.